The count of the clone carrying this T cell receptor (beta chain) is one. The sample originates from a study of cytomegalovirus exposure and HLA in healthy donors. The ends were cut back, 3 bases at V and 10 bases at J, with 13 bases in the middle. The CDR3 is 12 amino acids. CDR1 and CDR2 from the germline V gene are GTSNPN and SVGIG (reference sequence). Here immunoSEQ multiplex PCR was the method, and the copy in TCRdb shows in-frame clones only, minus some. The sample includes 250,000 to 400,000 clones, approximately 86% seen only once; the top ten take around 0.96%. The sequenced sample was PBMCs. This clonotype originated in a man in his thirties or forties in good health and CMV-seronegative. The chain combines TRBV30 with TRBJ1-3; D not certain. The CDR3 DNA sequence: TGTGCCTGGAGCATTGGAGGGTGGACCATATATTTT. This gives the protein CAWSIGGWTIYF.